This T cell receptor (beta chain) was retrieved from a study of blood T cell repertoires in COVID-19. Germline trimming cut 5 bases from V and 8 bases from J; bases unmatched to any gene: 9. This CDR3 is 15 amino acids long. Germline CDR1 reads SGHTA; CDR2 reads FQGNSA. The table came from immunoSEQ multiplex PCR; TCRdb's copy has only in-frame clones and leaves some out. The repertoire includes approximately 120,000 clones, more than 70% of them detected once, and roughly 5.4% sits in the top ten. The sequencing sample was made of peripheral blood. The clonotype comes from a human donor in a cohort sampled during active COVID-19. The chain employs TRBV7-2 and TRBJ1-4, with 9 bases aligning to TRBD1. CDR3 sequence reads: CASSAGQGGREKLFF. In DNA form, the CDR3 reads TGTGCCAGCAGCGCGGGACAGGGCGGGCGAGAAAAACTGTTTTTT.